This passage covers 6 T cell receptor beta chains from one sample sequenced in a study of blood T cells in healthy people across ages. Together with a sample-barcoded 5' primer, a J-beta primer mix was included in a second PCR lasting roughly 7 to 11 cycles. TCRdb processed the 5' RACE reads anew with MiXCR; each CDR3 protein has one entry. The table shows roughly 1.6 million distinct CDR3 sequences, with about 35% occurring only once. Material for sequencing was blood. The receptors were sampled from a woman in her twenties or thirties in good health.

This clonotype came up a few times. The CDR3 here is CSAREAYEQYF. Here the CDR3 DNA reads TGCAGTGCTAGAGAAGCTTACGAGCAGTACTTC. V is TRBV20-1 and J is TRBJ2-7; D not resolved. V lost 0 bases to trimming and J lost 4 bases, with 4 bases between them. CDR3 size: 11 residues. CDR1 and CDR2 from the germline V gene are DFQATT and SNEGSKA (reference sequence).

Note on this clonotype: This may arise from a read error, as a much more abundant clone is one base away. This chain uses TRBV5-1 with TRBJ2-7, with D hard to call. The germline gives CDR1 SGHRS, CDR2 YFSETQ. The CDR3 extends over 13 amino acids. Trimming pared 0 bases from V and 3 bases from J, leaving 7 bases between. The CDR3 bases are TGCGCCAGCAGCTTGGACCAGAACTACGAGCAGTACTTC. It specifies CASSLDQNYEQYF.

The chain links TRBV4-2 to TRBJ1-1; 7 bases agree with TRBD1. This CDR3 is built from 15 residues. Germline assignment: CDR1 LGHNA and CDR2 YNFKEQ. V lost 1 base and J lost 3; bases outside the gene matches: 5. In DNA, the CDR3 is TGTGCCAGCAGCCAAGTATACAGGGGTGACACTGAAGCTTTCTTT. Protein sequence: CASSQVYRGDTEAFF.

This clonotype was detected only once. This chain links TRBV9 with TRBJ2-3, with TRBD2 identical over 13 bases. V shed 0 bases and J 2 bases; nucleotides not matched to a gene: 3. The CDR3 runs to 17 residues. Germline V CDR1 and CDR2: SGDLS, YYNGEE. CDR3 amino acids: CASSVGTSGGHTDTQYF. The CDR3 DNA reads as TGTGCCAGCAGCGTAGGGACTAGCGGGGGCCACACAGATACGCAGTATTTT.

The gene calls are TRBV5-1 and TRBJ2-5, with D possibly being TRBD2 (5 bases). V lost 4 bases, J lost 6 bases, and 22 bases lay in between. The CDR3 length is 16 residues. From germline, CDR1 is SGHRS and CDR2 YFSETQ. CDR3 sequence reads: CASSPVDGLALQTQYF. The DNA for the CDR3 is TGCGCCAGCAGCCCGGTCGACGGGCTAGCTCTGCAGACCCAGTACTTC.

This clonotype was recorded a few times. This chain connects TRBV20-1 to TRBJ2-3, with D possibly matching TRBD2 (5 bases). V was pared by 3 bases and J by 4 bases, with 14 bases between. Germline CDR1 reads DFQATT; CDR2 reads SNEGSKA (reference sequence). This CDR3 is 14 amino acids long. CDR3 protein: CSARTPWRADTQYF. CDR3 nucleotide sequence: TGCAGTGCTAGGACACCTTGGCGGGCAGATACGCAGTATTTT.